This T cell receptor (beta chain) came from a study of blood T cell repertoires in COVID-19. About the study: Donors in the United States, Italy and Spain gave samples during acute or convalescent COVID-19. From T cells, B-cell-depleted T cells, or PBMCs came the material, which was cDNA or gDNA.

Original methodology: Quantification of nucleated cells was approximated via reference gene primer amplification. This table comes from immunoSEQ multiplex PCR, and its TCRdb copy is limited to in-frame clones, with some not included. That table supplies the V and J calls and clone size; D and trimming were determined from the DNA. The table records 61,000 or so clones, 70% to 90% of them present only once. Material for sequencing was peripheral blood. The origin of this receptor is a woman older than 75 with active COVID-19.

CDR3 residues: CASSQASSYEQYF. In DNA form, the CDR3 reads TGTGCCAGTAGTCAGGCAAGCTCCTACGAGCAGTACTTC. The chain joins TRBV19 to TRBJ2-7; D unclear. V was clipped by 5 bases and J by 0 bases, with 8 bases between them. CDR1 and CDR2 from the germline V gene are LNHDA and SQIVND (reference sequence). The CDR3 length is 13 residues.